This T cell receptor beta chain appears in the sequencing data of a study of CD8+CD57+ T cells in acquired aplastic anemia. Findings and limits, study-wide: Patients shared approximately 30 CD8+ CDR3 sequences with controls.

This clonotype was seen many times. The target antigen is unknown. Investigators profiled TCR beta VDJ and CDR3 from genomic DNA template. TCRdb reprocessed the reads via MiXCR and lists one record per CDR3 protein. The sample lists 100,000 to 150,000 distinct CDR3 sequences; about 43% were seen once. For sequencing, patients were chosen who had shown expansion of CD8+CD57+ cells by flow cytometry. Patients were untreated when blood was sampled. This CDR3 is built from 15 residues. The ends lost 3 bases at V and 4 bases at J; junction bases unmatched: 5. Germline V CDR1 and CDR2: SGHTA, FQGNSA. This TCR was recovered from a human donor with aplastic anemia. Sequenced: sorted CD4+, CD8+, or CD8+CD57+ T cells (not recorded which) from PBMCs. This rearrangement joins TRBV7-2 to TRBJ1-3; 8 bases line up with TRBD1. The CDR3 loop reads CASSFDRGTGNTIYF. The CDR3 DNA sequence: TGTGCCAGCAGCTTTGACAGGGGAACGGGAAACACCATATATTTT. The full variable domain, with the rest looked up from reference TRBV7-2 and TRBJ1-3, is GAGVSQSPSNKVTEKGKDVELRCDPISGHTALYWYRQSLGQGLEFLIYFQGNSAPDKSGLPSDRFSAERTGGSVSTLTIQRTQQEDSAVYLCASSFDRGTGNTIYFGEGSWLTVV.